This T cell receptor beta chain was found in a study of T cell responses to AZD1222 COVID-19 vaccine. Study-level results: Within unmutated variant regions lay the reported targets of nearly half of spike-specific TCRs. Spike-spanning, vaccine-associated CD4 TCRs were dominant at 160-218 and 743-854. Donors in the cohort were predominantly white British and more often female, and clonal diversity was possibly underestimated.

Here immunoSEQ multiplex PCR was the method, and the copy in TCRdb shows in-frame clones only, minus some. The sample records under 150,000 clones, approximately 85% being singletons. A word on this clone: Its target is not known.

Trimming shortened V by 3 bases and J by 0 bases, and 8 bases separated the two germline ends. Germline V gene sequence: CDR1 LGHNA, CDR2 YSLEER. This CDR3 region has 14 residues. The specimen comprised peripheral blood, sampled 28 days after the second dose of the MenACWY control vaccine. This TCR derives from an adult who received the MenACWY meningococcal vaccine as a control. The chain combines TRBV4-3 with TRBJ1-1, with D tentatively TRBD1 (6 bases). The CDR3 loop reads CASSQWTVNTEAFF. The CDR3 nucleotides read TGCGCCAGCAGCCAGTGGACAGTGAACACTGAAGCTTTCTTT.